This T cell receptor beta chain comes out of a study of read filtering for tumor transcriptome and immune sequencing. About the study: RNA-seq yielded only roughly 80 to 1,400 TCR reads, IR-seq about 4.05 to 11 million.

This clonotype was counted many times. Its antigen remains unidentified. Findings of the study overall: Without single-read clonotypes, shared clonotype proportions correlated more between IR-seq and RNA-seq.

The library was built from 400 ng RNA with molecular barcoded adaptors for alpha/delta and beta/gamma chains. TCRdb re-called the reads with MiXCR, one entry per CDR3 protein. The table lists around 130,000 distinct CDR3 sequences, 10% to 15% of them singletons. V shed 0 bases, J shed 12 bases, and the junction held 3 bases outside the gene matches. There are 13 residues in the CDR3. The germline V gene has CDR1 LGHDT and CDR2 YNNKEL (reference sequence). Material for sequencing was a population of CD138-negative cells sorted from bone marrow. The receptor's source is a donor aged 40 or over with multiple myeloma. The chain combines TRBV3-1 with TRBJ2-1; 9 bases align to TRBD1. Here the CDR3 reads CASSQDWGQGQFF. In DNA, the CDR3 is TGTGCCAGCAGCCAAGATTGGGGACAGGGGCAGTTCTTC.